One and the same sample provided the 31 T cell receptor beta chains below, sequenced in a study of radiotherapy plus CTLA-4 blockade in lung cancer. Generated by immunoSEQ multiplex PCR, the TCRdb table keeps only in-frame clones and is missing some. The sample yields around 44,000 clones, less than 90% seen once. Sequenced material: peripheral blood, taken from a patient treated with radiotherapy plus ipilimumab. These receptors all stem from a human donor with non-small cell lung cancer that progressed on radiotherapy plus ipilimumab. Some clones in this sample may be carry-over from other donors' samples.

V gene TRBV10-3 combines with J gene TRBJ1-1; 10 nucleotides match TRBD1. Germline assignment: CDR1 ENHRY and CDR2 SYGVKD. The CDR3 is made up of 14 amino acids. V shed 6 bases, J shed 4 bases, and the junction held 5 bases outside the gene matches. The CDR3 bases are TGTGCCATCAGCGGGACAGGGGAGACCACTGAAGCTTTCTTT. This sequence encodes CAISGTGETTEAFF.

The table lists this clone with a few counts. This probably arose from a read error, given a far larger clone one base away. The J gene is TRBJ2-5, the V gene TRBV5-5; TRBD2 is a possible D gene (6 bases). The CDR3 is made up of 15 amino acids. Germline assignment: CDR1 SGHKS and CDR2 YYEKEE (reference sequence). The V gene lost 1 base and the J gene lost 5 bases, with 15 bases spanning the gap. The CDR3 coding sequence is TGTGCCAGCAGCTTGTTTGGGACGGAGGGGGAGACCCAGTACTTC. It translates to CASSLFGTEGETQYF. The full variable domain, with the rest looked up from reference TRBV5-5 and TRBJ2-5, is DAGVTQSPTHLIKTRGQQVTLRCSPISGHKSVSWYQQVLGQGPQFIFQYYEKEERGRGNFPDRFSARQFPNYSSELNVNALLLGDSALYLCASSLFGTEGETQYFGPGTRLLVL.

This clone came up once. V gene TRBV9 combines with J gene TRBJ2-2; D is perhaps TRBD1 (5 bases). This CDR3 has 12 residues. CDR1 is SGDLS, CDR2 YYNGEE, per germline. V gave up 3 bases and J gave up 10 bases, with 10 bases separating them. The chain's CDR3 is CASSEGAEELFF. Written as DNA, the CDR3 is TGTGCCAGCAGCGAAGGGGCCGAGGAGCTGTTTTTT. Together with reference TRBV9 and TRBJ2-2, the CDR3 gives the full variable domain: DSGVTQTPKHLITATGQRVTLRCSPRSGDLSVYWYQQSLDQGLQFLIQYYNGEERAKGNILERFSAQQFPDLHSELNLSSLELGDSALYFCASSEGAEELFFGEGSRLTVL.

This clone was seen a single time. The chain is built from TRBV6-5 and TRBJ1-1, with 8 bases matching TRBD1. The germline V gene has CDR1 MNHEY and CDR2 SVGAGI. The CDR3 is made up of 15 amino acids. V was clipped by 1 base and J by 1 base; unmatched bases: 2. The CDR3 DNA follows: TGTGCCAGCAGTTACTGGGGGACAGGGAACACTGAAGCTTTCTTT. Its translation: CASSYWGTGNTEAFF.

The chain carries TRBV25-1 and TRBJ2-1, with 9 bases lining up with TRBD2. The CDR3 consists of 15 residues. Germline V lookup: CDR1 MGHDK, CDR2 SYGVNS. Germline trimming cut 1 base from V and 9 bases from J; bases unmatched to any gene: 7. CDR3 sequence (DNA): TGTGCCAGCAGTGAATTGAGCGGGGGGAACGGTGAGCAGTTCTTC. It encodes CASSELSGGNGEQFF.

This chain links TRBV4-3 with TRBJ2-2; 8 bases align to TRBD1. CDR3 size: 16 residues. With V trimmed by 1 base and J by 3 bases, 4 bases remained unmatched. From germline, CDR1 is LGHNA and CDR2 YSLEER. In nucleotides, the CDR3 is TGCGCCAGCAGCCAAGGAAGGACAGGGCACACCGGGGAGCTGTTTTTT. It translates to CASSQGRTGHTGELFF.

This chain uses TRBV27 with TRBJ2-5; D is uncertain. V gave up 4 bases and J gave up 4 bases, with 10 bases separating them. The CDR3 covers 13 residues. Germline assignment: CDR1 MNHEY and CDR2 SMNVEV (reference sequence). CDR3 region: CASSWRVRETQYF. The CDR3 nucleotides read TGTGCCAGCAGTTGGAGAGTTAGAGAGACCCAGTACTTC.

This chain uses TRBV25-1 with TRBJ1-2, with D possibly being TRBD1 (6 bases). Trimming shortened V by 6 bases and J by 8 bases, and 19 bases separated the two germline ends. Looked up from germline, CDR1 is MGHDK and CDR2 is SYGVNS. The CDR3 consists of 14 residues. This CDR3 is CASSAGRQAGGYTF. Here the CDR3 DNA reads TGTGCCAGCAGCGCCGGAAGACAGGCAGGAGGCTACACCTTC.

The chain's CDR3 is CSALNREIGTDTQYF. The CDR3 nucleotides read TGCAGCGCTTTAAACAGGGAGATCGGCACAGATACGCAGTATTTT. V and J are TRBV29-1 and TRBJ2-3, with TRBD1 as a possible D gene (6 bases). Germline loops: CDR1 SQVTM, CDR2 ANQGSEA. V lost 7 bases and J lost 1, with 18 bases in between. The CDR3 runs to 15 residues.

The chain is built from TRBV4-2 and TRBJ2-7; D perhaps matches TRBD2 (6 bases). From germline, CDR1 is LGHNA and CDR2 YNFKEQ. The CDR3 runs to 14 residues. Trimming pared 5 bases from V and 3 bases from J, leaving 14 bases between. The CDR3 reads CASSGGARDYEQYF. The CDR3 coding sequence is TGTGCCAGCAGCGGCGGGGCCCGAGACTACGAGCAGTACTTC.

The chain links TRBV7-9 to TRBJ2-1; 10 positions match TRBD2. The germline V gene has CDR1 SEHNR and CDR2 FQNEAQ (reference sequence). This CDR3 comprises 17 residues. Trimming at V came to 3 bases and at J to 7 bases, leaving 12 bases not matched to a gene. The CDR3 DNA is TGTGCCAGCAGCTTCCTCCCCGGACTAGCGGTACTGAATGAGCAGTTCTTC. This encodes CASSFLPGLAVLNEQFF.

V is TRBV9 and J is TRBJ1-3; D perhaps matches TRBD1 (5 bases). The ends were cut back, 0 bases at V and 1 base at J, with 11 bases in the middle. Looked up from germline, CDR1 is SGDLS and CDR2 is YYNGEE. The CDR3 covers 16 residues. The CDR3: CASSVEWRGSGNTIYF. For the CDR3, the DNA is TGTGCCAGCAGCGTAGAATGGCGGGGGTCTGGAAACACCATATATTTT.

This clone has a handful of counts. The chain joins TRBV29-1 to TRBJ1-1; D remains unclear. This CDR3 comprises 11 residues. In germline, CDR1 is SQVTM, CDR2 ANQGSEA. The V end lost 7 bases, the J end lost 4 bases, and 10 bases lay between the germline ends. CDR3: CSGEDSTEAFF. DNA of the CDR3: TGCAGCGGGGAGGATAGCACTGAAGCTTTCTTT.

The V gene is TRBV4-2, the J gene TRBJ1-6; 7 positions match TRBD1. V was pared by 2 bases and J by 9 bases, with 7 bases of the junction left unmatched. This CDR3 comprises 15 residues. Germline CDR1 reads LGHNA; CDR2 reads YNFKEQ. The CDR3 bases are TGTGCCAGCAGCCAAATCAACAGGGGTGGTTCACCCCTCCACTTT. Its protein is CASSQINRGGSPLHF.

The chain joins TRBV30 to TRBJ1-2; D is possibly TRBD1 (5 bases). The CDR3 has 12 residues. V gave up 0 bases and J gave up 3 bases, with 5 bases separating them. The germline V gene has CDR1 GTSNPN and CDR2 SVGIG (reference sequence). CDR3 in amino acids: CAWSVGDYGYTF. Written as DNA, the CDR3 is TGTGCCTGGAGTGTAGGGGACTATGGCTACACCTTC.

The chain joins TRBV13 to TRBJ1-6; weak D call: TRBD1 (5 bases). CDR1 and CDR2 from the germline V gene are PRHDT and FYEKMQ (reference sequence). The CDR3 length is 17 residues. Trimming shortened V by 3 bases and J by 0 bases, and 12 bases separated the two germline ends. Here the CDR3 DNA reads TGTGCCAGCAGCTTGCGTGGGGCGTCCTCCTATAATTCACCCCTCCACTTT. Protein sequence: CASSLRGASSYNSPLHF.

The gene calls are TRBV11-2 and TRBJ2-7, with 7 bases aligning to TRBD1. Germline loops: CDR1 SGHAT, CDR2 FQNNGV. The CDR3 runs to 15 residues. Losses at the gene ends were 4 bases for V and 0 bases for J; bases not matched to a gene: 6. The CDR3 coding sequence is TGTGCCAGCAGCTCAGGGACAGCAAGCTCCTACGAGCAGTACTTC. Residues: CASSSGTASSYEQYF.

The V gene is TRBV5-6, the J gene TRBJ2-3; 9 bases agree with TRBD1. Per germline, CDR1 SGHDT and CDR2 YYEEEE. CDR3 length equals 14 residues. J lost 5 bases, V lost 3 bases, and 4 bases had no gene match. The CDR3, as DNA: TGTGCCAGCAGCTGGGACAGGGTGATAGATACGCAGTATTTT. Amino acids: CASSWDRVIDTQYF.

The chain has TRBV18 and TRBJ2-7; TRBD2 aligns across 12 bases. J was trimmed by 2 bases and V by 5 bases; bases with no gene match: 7. CDR1 and CDR2 from the germline V gene are KGHSH and LQKENI. The CDR3 is 16 amino acids. The CDR3 DNA sequence: TGTGCCAGCTCAGGACCTAGCGGGAGGGCCCCCTACGAGCAGTACTTC. The encoded protein is CASSGPSGRAPYEQYF.

As DNA, the CDR3 is TGTGCCAGCAGCCAAGATGTAGCCGGGGGTACGCAGTATTTT. Protein sequence: CASSQDVAGGTQYF. The V call is TRBV4-2, the J call TRBJ2-3; maybe TRBD2 (6 bases). From germline, CDR1 is LGHNA and CDR2 YNFKEQ. The CDR3 consists of 14 residues. V dropped 0 bases and J dropped 8 bases, with 12 bases sitting between them.

This chain links TRBV5-6 with TRBJ1-2; no reliable D call. The CDR3 has 11 residues. Germline-derived CDR1 and CDR2 are SGHDT and YYEEEE. Deletions cut 1 base from V and 14 bases from J, with 12 bases between. The CDR3 is CASSLPGIRTF. The CDR3 nucleotides read TGTGCCAGCAGCTTGCCCGGGATAAGAACCTTC.

The genes are TRBV5-1 and TRBJ2-5, with D tentatively TRBD2 (6 bases). V was cut by 0 bases and J by 11 bases, with 20 bases left in between. Germline V gene data show CDR1 as SGHRS and CDR2 as YFSETQ. This CDR3 has 15 amino acids. CDR3 DNA: TGCGCCAGCAGCTTGGAAGGATACCCGGGAGAAGAGCAGTACTTC. Translation: CASSLEGYPGEEQYF.

V gene TRBV4-2 combines with J gene TRBJ2-3; 16 bases are a match to TRBD2. The V gene's germline CDR1 is LGHNA and CDR2 YNFKEQ. This CDR3 contains 19 residues. Trimming cost V 4 bases and J 3 bases; bases outside gene matches: 10. The CDR3 DNA reads TGTGCCAGCAGCCGCCCCGGGACTAGCGGGGGGGCCTTAACAGATACGCAGTATTTT. Its protein product is CASSRPGTSGGALTDTQYF.

CDR3 bases: TGTGCCAGCAGTACGGGACTAGGAACCTCGTACGAGCAGTACTTC. The encoded protein is CASSTGLGTSYEQYF. The V gene is TRBV6-6, the J gene TRBJ2-7, with 8 nucleotides matching TRBD2. The CDR3 contains 15 residues. V trimming: 5 bases; J trimming: 4 bases; junction bases outside the gene matches: 10. In germline, CDR1 is MNHNY, CDR2 SVGAGI (reference sequence).

The CDR3 is CASSWGDRDEQYF. The CDR3 DNA reads TGCGCCAGCAGCTGGGGAGACAGGGACGAGCAGTACTTC. This chain links TRBV5-1 with TRBJ2-7; 7 positions agree with TRBD1. J lost 5 bases, V lost 3 bases, and 5 bases had no gene match. Germline CDR1 reads SGHRS; CDR2 reads YFSETQ. This CDR3 is 13 amino acids long.

The chain carries TRBV5-1 and TRBJ2-1; D possibly corresponds to TRBD2 (6 bases). This CDR3 is built from 12 residues. V shed 4 bases and J shed 10 bases, with 12 bases lying between them. The germline CDR1 and CDR2 sequences are SGHRS and YFSETQ. The CDR3 bases are TGCGCCAGCAGCCGGACGGAGGGGGAGCAGTTCTTC. This codes for CASSRTEGEQFF. The whole variable domain, filled in from reference TRBV5-1 and TRBJ2-1, reads KAGVTQTPRYLIKTRGQQVTLSCSPISGHRSVSWYQQTPGQGLQFLFEYFSETQRNKGNFPGRFSGRQFSNSRSEMNVSTLELGDSALYLCASSRTEGEQFFGPGTRLTVL.

The genes are TRBV14 and TRBJ1-5, with D possibly TRBD1 on 5 matching bases. The CDR3 covers 15 residues. From germline, CDR1 is SGHDN and CDR2 FVKESK. Trimming cost V 4 bases and J 2 bases, with 12 bases left between them. CDR3 DNA: TGTGCCAGCAGCCCGGGGGATGGGGGCAATCAGCCCCAGCATTTT. It encodes CASSPGDGGNQPQHF.

V gene TRBV11-2 combines with J gene TRBJ1-1; D is undetermined. V lost 1 base to trimming and J lost 7 bases, with 10 bases between them. The CDR3 contains 13 residues. Per the germline V gene, CDR1 is SGHAT and CDR2 is FQNNGV. In DNA form, the CDR3 reads TGTGCCAGCAGCTTAGTACTGGGAGGTGAAGCTTTCTTT. The encoded protein is CASSLVLGGEAFF.

The chain has TRBV6-5 and TRBJ1-2; D gene ambiguous. Trimming removed 6 bases from V and 6 bases from J, with 20 bases in between. The germline V gene encodes CDR1 MNHEY and CDR2 SVGAGI. The CDR3 extends over 15 amino acids. CDR3 in amino acids: CASRSTGRGRHGYTF. As DNA, the CDR3 is TGTGCCAGCAGGTCCACGGGTAGAGGGAGACATGGCTACACCTTC.

The count of this clone is one. The genes are TRBV7-7 and TRBJ2-1, with a weak D call TRBD1 (5 bases). CDR3 length: 14 amino acids. Trimming took off 5 bases at V and 5 bases at J, with 13 bases between the two ends. CDR1 is SSHAT and CDR2 is FNYEAQ in the germline V gene (reference sequence). The CDR3: CASSPGIANNEQFF. DNA of the CDR3: TGTGCCAGCAGCCCAGGGATAGCTAACAATGAGCAGTTCTTC.

The rearrangement links TRBV29-1 to TRBJ1-2, with D perhaps matching TRBD1 (6 bases). The CDR3 runs to 13 residues. Germline V gives CDR1 SQVTM, CDR2 ANQGSEA. Between the trimmed V and J ends, which lost 6 bases and 8 bases, there was a span of 19 bases. The CDR3 DNA reads as TGCAGCGTCGACAAACAGGGAATTGAAGGCTACACCTTC. Translation: CSVDKQGIEGYTF.